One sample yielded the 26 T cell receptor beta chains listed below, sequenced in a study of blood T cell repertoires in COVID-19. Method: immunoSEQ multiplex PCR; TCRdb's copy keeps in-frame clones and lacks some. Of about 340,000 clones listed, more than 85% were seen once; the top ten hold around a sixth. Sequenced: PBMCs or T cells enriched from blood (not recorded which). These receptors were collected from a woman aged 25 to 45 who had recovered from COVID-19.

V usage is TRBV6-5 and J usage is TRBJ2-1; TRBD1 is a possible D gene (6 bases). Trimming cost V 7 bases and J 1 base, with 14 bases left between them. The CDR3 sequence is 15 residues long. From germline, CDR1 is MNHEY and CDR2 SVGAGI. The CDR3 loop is CASNPTGLSYNEQFF. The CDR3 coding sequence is TGTGCCAGCAACCCGACAGGACTTTCCTACAATGAGCAGTTCTTC.

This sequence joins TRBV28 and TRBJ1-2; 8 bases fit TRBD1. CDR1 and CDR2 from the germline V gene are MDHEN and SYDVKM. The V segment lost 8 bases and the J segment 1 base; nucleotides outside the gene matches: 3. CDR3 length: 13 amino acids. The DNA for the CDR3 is TGTGCCAGCGCCACAGGGGGTAACTATGGCTACACCTTC. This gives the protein CASATGGNYGYTF.

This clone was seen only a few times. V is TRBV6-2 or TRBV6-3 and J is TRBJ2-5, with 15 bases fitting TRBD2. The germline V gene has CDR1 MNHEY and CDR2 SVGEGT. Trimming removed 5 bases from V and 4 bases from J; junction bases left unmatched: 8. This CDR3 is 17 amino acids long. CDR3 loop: CASSTGLAGGPGETQYF. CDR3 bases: TGTGCCAGCAGTACCGGACTAGCGGGGGGGCCCGGAGAGACCCAGTACTTC.

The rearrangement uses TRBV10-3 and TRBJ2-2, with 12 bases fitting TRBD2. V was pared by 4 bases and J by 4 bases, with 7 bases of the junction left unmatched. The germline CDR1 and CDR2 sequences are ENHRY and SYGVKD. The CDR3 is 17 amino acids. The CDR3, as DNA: TGTGCCATCAGTGGCCTAGCGGGGGGGCTGGCCACCGGGGAGCTGTTTTTT. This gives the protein CAISGLAGGLATGELFF.

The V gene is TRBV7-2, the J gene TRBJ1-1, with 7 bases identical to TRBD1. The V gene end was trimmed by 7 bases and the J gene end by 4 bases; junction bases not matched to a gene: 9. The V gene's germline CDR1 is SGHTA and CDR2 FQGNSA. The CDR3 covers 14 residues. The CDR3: CASTQLGGSTEAFF. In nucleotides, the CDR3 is TGTGCCAGCACCCAGCTAGGGGGCTCCACTGAAGCTTTCTTT. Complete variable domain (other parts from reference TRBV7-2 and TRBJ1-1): GAGVSQSPSNKVTEKGKDVELRCDPISGHTALYWYRQSLGQGLEFLIYFQGNSAPDKSGLPSDRFSAERTGGSVSTLTIQRTQQEDSAVYLCASTQLGGSTEAFFGQGTRLTVV.

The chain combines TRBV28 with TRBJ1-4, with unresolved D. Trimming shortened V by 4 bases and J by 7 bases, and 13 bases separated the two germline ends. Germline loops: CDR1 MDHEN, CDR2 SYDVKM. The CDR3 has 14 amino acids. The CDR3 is CASSSEVGSEKLFF. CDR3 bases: TGTGCCAGCAGTTCCGAGGTGGGTTCTGAAAAACTGTTTTTT.

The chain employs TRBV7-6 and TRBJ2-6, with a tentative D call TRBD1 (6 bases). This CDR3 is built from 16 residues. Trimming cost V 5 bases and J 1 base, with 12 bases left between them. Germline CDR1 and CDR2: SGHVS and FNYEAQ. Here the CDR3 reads CASSHPGQSGANVLTF. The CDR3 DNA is TGTGCCAGCAGCCACCCAGGACAGTCTGGGGCCAACGTCCTGACTTTC.

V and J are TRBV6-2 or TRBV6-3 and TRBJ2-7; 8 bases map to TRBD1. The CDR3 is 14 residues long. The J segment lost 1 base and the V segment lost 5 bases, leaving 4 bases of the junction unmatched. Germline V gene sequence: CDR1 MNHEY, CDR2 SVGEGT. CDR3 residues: CASSDDRGSYEQYF. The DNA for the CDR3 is TGTGCCAGCAGTGACGACAGGGGATCCTACGAGCAGTACTTC.

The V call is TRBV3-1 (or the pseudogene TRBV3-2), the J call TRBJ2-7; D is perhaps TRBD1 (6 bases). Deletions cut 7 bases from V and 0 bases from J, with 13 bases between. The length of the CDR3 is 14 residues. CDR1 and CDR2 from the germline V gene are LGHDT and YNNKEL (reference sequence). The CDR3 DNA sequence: TGTGCCAGCACCCCAGGGGTTAGCTCCTACGAGCAGTACTTC. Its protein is CASTPGVSSYEQYF.

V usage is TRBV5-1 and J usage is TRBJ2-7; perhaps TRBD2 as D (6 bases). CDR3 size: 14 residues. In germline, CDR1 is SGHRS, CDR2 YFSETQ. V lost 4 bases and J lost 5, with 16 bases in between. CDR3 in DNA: TGCGCCAGCAGCCCGACTAGTTTTGAACACGAGCAGTACTTC. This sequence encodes CASSPTSFEHEQYF.

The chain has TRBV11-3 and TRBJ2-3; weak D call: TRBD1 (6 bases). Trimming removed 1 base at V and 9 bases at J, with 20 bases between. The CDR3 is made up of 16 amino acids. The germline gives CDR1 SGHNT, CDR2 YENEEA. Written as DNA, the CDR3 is TGTGCCAGCAGCTTAGGCCCCGACAGGACCCGACGGACGCAGTATTTT. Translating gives CASSLGPDRTRRTQYF.

In nucleotides, the CDR3 is TGTGCCAGCAGCGTAGGGGACAGACCTTCATATGGCTACACCTTC. Translating it yields CASSVGDRPSYGYTF. This chain links TRBV9 with TRBJ1-2; 7 bases align to TRBD1. In germline, CDR1 is SGDLS, CDR2 YYNGEE. The CDR3 loop spans 15 amino acids. V dropped 0 bases and J dropped 5; count of bases not matched to a gene: 7.

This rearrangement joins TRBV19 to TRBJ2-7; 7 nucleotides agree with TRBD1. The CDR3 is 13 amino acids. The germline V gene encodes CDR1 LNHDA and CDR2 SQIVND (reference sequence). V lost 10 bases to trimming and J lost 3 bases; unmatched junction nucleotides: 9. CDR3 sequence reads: CAKKGDRDYEQYF. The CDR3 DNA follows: TGTGCCAAAAAGGGGGACAGAGACTACGAGCAGTACTTC.

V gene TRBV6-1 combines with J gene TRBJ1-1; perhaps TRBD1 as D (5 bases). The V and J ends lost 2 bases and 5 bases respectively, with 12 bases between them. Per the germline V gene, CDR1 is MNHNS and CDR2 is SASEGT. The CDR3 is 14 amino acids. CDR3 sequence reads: CASSETRRGTEAFF. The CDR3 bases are TGTGCCAGCAGTGAAACGCGTAGGGGAACTGAAGCTTTCTTT.

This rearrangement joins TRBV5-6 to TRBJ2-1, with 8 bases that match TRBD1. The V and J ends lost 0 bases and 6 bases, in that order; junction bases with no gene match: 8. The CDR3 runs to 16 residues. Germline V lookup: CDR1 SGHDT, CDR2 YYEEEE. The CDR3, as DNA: TGTGCCAGCAGCTTGGGGGAGGACAGGGTATTCAATGAGCAGTTCTTC. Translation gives CASSLGEDRVFNEQFF.

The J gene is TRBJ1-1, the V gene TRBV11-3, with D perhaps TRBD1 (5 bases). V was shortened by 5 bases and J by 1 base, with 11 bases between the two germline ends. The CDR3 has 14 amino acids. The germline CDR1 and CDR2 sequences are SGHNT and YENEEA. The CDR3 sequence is CASSPDGGNTEAFF. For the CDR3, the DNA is TGTGCCAGCAGCCCCGACGGGGGGAACACTGAAGCTTTCTTT.

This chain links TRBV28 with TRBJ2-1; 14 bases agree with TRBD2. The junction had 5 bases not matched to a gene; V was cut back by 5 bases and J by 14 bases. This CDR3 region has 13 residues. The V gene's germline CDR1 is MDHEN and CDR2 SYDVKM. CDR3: CASSGTSGRKEFF. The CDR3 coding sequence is TGTGCCAGCAGTGGGACTAGCGGGAGAAAAGAGTTCTTC.

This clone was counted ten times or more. The CDR3 spells CASSQGLAEAYEQYF. The CDR3 coding sequence is TGCGCCAGCAGCCAGGGACTAGCGGAGGCCTACGAGCAGTACTTC. The chain is built from TRBV4-3 and TRBJ2-7; 11 positions agree with TRBD2. The CDR3 has 15 amino acids. Trimming cost V 3 bases and J 2 bases; bases outside gene matches: 3. Germline values: CDR1 LGHNA, CDR2 YSLEER.

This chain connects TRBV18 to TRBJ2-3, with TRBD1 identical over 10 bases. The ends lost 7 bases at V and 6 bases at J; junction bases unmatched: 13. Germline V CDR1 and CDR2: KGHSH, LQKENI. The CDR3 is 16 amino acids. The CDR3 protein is CASLPDRGLSWDTQYF. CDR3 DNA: TGTGCCAGCTTGCCCGACAGGGGGCTTTCGTGGGATACGCAGTATTTT.

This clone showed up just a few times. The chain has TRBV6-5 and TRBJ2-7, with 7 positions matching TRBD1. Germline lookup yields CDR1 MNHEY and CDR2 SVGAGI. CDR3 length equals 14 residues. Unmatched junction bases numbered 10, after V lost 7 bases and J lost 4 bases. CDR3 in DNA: TGTGCCAGCAAACACCCAGGGGGTACTTACGAGCAGTACTTC. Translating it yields CASKHPGGTYEQYF.

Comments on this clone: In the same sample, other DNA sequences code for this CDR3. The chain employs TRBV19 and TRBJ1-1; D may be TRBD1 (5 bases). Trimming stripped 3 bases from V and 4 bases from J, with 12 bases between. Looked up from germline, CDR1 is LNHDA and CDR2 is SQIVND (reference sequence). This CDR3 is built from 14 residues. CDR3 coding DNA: TGTGCCAGTAGTATTGGCAGGGTGGGCACTGAAGCTTTCTTT. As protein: CASSIGRVGTEAFF.

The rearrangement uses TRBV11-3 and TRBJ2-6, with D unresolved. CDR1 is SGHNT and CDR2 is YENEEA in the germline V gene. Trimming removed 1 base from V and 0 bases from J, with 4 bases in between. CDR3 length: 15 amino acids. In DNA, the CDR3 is TGTGCCAGCAGCTTAGCCCGCTCTGGGGCCAACGTCCTGACTTTC. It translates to CASSLARSGANVLTF.

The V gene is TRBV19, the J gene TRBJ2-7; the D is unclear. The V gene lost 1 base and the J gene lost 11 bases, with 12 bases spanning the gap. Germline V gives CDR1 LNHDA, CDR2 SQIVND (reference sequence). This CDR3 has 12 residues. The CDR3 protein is CASSIGGSVKYF. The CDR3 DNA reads TGTGCCAGTAGTATAGGAGGCAGTGTAAAGTACTTC.

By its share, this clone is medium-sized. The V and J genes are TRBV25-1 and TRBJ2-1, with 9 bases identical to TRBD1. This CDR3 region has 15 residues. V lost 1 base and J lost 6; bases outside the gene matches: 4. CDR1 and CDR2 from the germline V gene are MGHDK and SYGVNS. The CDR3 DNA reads TGTGCCAGCAGTGAATCTGGACAGGGGCGCAATGAGCAGTTCTTC. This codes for CASSESGQGRNEQFF.

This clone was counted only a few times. The CDR3 is CASSLGAEYEQYF. The CDR3 DNA reads TGTGCCAGCAGCTTAGGGGCAGAGTACGAGCAGTACTTC. This chain links TRBV7-3 with TRBJ2-7, with a weak D call TRBD1 (5 bases). Trimming shortened V by 2 bases and J by 4 bases, and 9 bases separated the two germline ends. This CDR3 region has 13 residues. CDR1 is SGHTA, CDR2 FQGTGA, per germline.

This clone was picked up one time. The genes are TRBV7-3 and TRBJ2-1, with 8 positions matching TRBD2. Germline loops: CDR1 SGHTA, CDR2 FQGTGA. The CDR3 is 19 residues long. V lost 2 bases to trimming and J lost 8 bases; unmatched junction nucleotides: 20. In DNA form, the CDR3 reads TGTGCCAGCAGCTTAGAACCAGCCCTAGCGGGTACCCTTAGGGATGAGCAGTTCTTC. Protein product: CASSLEPALAGTLRDEQFF.